The present T cell receptor (beta chain) was sequenced within a study of PD-L1 blockade in urothelial cancer. Study summary: Patients, treated from about 2014 onward, received atezolizumab 1,200 mg intravenously every 3 weeks. Treatment start was followed by blood analysis at 3 weeks (second dose) and again at 6 weeks.

Method: immunoSEQ multiplex PCR; TCRdb's copy keeps in-frame clones and lacks some. The data show about 100,000 clones, 91% seen once. This CDR3 is 18 amino acids long. Trimming left V 3 bases short and J 3 bases short, with 21 bases between. Germline lookup yields CDR1 MGHRA and CDR2 YSYEKL. Enrolled patients showed locally advanced or metastatic urothelial carcinoma. The specimen was PBMCs, collected around atezolizumab (anti-PD-L1) treatment. The genes are TRBV4-1 and TRBJ1-5, with TRBD1 as a possible D gene (5 bases). This clonotype originated in a woman at least 80 years old with urothelial cancer. Written as DNA, the CDR3 is TGCGCCAGCAGCCACCCGGGCGGGGCAGGGTCAAACAATCAGCCCCAGCATTTT. Protein: CASSHPGGAGSNNQPQHF.